Following are 18 T cell receptor beta chains from one sample sequenced in a study of T-cell memory formation after mild COVID-19. Each CDR3 protein is one row after TCRdb ran MiXCR on the 5' RACE reads. The table has about 560,000 distinct CDR3 sequences, less than 25% seen once. The sequencing input was PBMCs or a T cell subset sorted from them (not recorded which). These receptors were obtained from an adult woman who had mild COVID-19 (a few samples of this study predate the infection). Cell type and time point are not known.

In its sample, this clonotype was seen a few times. This sequence joins TRBV29-1 and TRBJ1-2; D remains ambiguous. Per germline, CDR1 SQVTM and CDR2 ANQGSEA. CDR3 length: 13 residues. V gave up 5 bases and J gave up 5 bases, with 15 bases separating them. The CDR3 DNA reads as TGCAGCGTTTTATCCAGGCTATGGTATGGCTACACCTTC. It specifies CSVLSRLWYGYTF.

This clonotype occurred many times. The chain is built from TRBV12-3 or TRBV12-4 and TRBJ1-1; 8 nucleotides align to TRBD1. With V trimmed by 5 bases and J by 4 bases, 3 bases remained unmatched. This CDR3 is built from 13 residues. The CDR3 loop is CASSNTGGTEAFF. In DNA, the CDR3 is TGTGCCAGCAGTAATACAGGGGGCACTGAAGCTTTCTTT.

The chain links TRBV24-1 to TRBJ2-5, with TRBD2 matching over 7 bases. Trimming removed 0 bases from V and 1 base from J; junction bases left unmatched: 4. This CDR3 spans 16 amino acids. Germline assignment: CDR1 KGHDR and CDR2 SFDVKD. CDR3 sequence reads: CATSDLSSGTQETQYF. CDR3 DNA sequence: TGTGCCACCAGTGATTTGTCTAGCGGCACCCAAGAGACCCAGTACTTC.

The chain carries TRBV6-5 and TRBJ2-3; 10 positions match TRBD2. The V gene end was trimmed by 8 bases and the J gene end by 2 bases; junction bases not matched to a gene: 4. The length of the CDR3 is 14 residues. The germline CDR1 and CDR2 sequences are MNHEY and SVGAGI. The CDR3 region is CASASGGPTDTQYF. The CDR3 nucleotides are TGTGCCAGCGCTAGCGGGGGACCCACAGATACGCAGTATTTT.

The sample holds a few counts of this clonotype. The V call is TRBV15, the J call TRBJ2-7; D gene uncertain. CDR1 and CDR2 from the germline V gene are LNHNV and YYDKDF (reference sequence). V was pared by 5 bases and J by 2 bases, with 13 bases between. The CDR3 spans 14 residues. CDR3 in amino acids: CATSAGLYTYEQYF. CDR3 bases: TGTGCCACCAGCGCCGGGTTGTATACCTACGAGCAGTACTTC.

CDR3 nucleotides: TGTGCCAGCAGCTGGGGACAGGGGGCTAAAGAGCAGTACTTC. This sequence encodes CASSWGQGAKEQYF. The rearrangement uses TRBV13 and TRBJ2-7; 12 bases are shared with TRBD1. This CDR3 has 14 amino acids. V dropped 4 bases and J dropped 7; count of bases not matched to a gene: 5. CDR1 and CDR2 (germline): PRHDT, FYEKMQ (reference sequence).

This clonotype was detected only a few times. The CDR3 DNA reads as TGTGCCAGCAGTCCCAAGGGGACCCAGTACTTC. The encoded protein is CASSPKGTQYF. The V gene is TRBV12-3 or TRBV12-4, the J gene TRBJ2-5; D gene unclear. Trimming shortened V by 5 bases and J by 7 bases, and 8 bases separated the two germline ends. The CDR3 is 11 amino acids.

The V and J genes are TRBV29-1 and TRBJ1-1, with a possible D match to TRBD1 (6 bases). Deletions cut 8 bases from V and 4 bases from J, with 17 bases between. CDR1 SQVTM and CDR2 ANQGSEA come from the germline V gene. This CDR3 comprises 13 residues. The DNA of the CDR3 is TGCAGCCTTTCGGACAGTCGGTTCACTGAAGCTTTCTTT. Translation gives CSLSDSRFTEAFF. The complete variable domain, with remaining parts taken from reference TRBV29-1 and TRBJ1-1, reads SAVISQKPSRDICQRGTSLTIQCQVDSQVTMMFWYRQQPGQSLTLIATANQGSEATYESGFVIDKFPISRPNLTFSTLTVSNMSPEDSSIYLCSLSDSRFTEAFFGQGTRLTVV.

This clonotype came up many times. The chain links TRBV28 to TRBJ2-7; weak D call: TRBD2 (5 bases). V lost 8 bases, J lost 3 bases, and 5 bases lay in between. The CDR3 runs to 10 residues. The V gene's germline CDR1 is MDHEN and CDR2 SYDVKM. CDR3 residues: CASGSYEQYF. The DNA of the CDR3 is TGTGCCAGCGGGAGCTACGAGCAGTACTTC.

The chain carries TRBV4-3 and TRBJ2-3; 9 bases match TRBD2. The CDR3 is 17 amino acids. Germline trimming cut 0 bases from V and 4 bases from J; bases unmatched to any gene: 8. CDR1 is LGHNA and CDR2 is YSLEER in the germline V gene. The CDR3 region is CASSQDPAGGPPDTQYF. The CDR3 bases are TGCGCCAGCAGCCAAGATCCGGCGGGAGGGCCCCCAGATACGCAGTATTTT.

This clonotype was recorded a few times. This chain uses TRBV5-1 with TRBJ2-1; 8 nucleotides agree with TRBD1. Germline V gene data show CDR1 as SGHRS and CDR2 as YFSETQ. The V segment lost 3 bases and the J segment 4 bases; nucleotides outside the gene matches: 6. The CDR3 runs 15 residues. CDR3 amino acids: CASSSGTGEYNEQFF. The CDR3 nucleotides read TGCGCCAGCAGCTCCGGGACAGGAGAATACAATGAGCAGTTCTTC.

This clonotype was detected only a few times. The chain carries TRBV4-1 and TRBJ1-2, with D hard to call. Trimming took off 3 bases at V and 8 bases at J, with 10 bases between the two ends. The CDR3 consists of 12 residues. Looked up from germline, CDR1 is MGHRA and CDR2 is YSYEKL. CDR3 coding DNA: TGCGCCAGCAGCCACGAGCGAGGGGGCTACACCTTC. Translation: CASSHERGGYTF.

This clonotype was observed a few times. The rearrangement links TRBV20-1 to TRBJ2-2; D unclear. V was pared by 0 bases and J by 4 bases, with 15 bases between. Germline V CDR1 and CDR2: DFQATT, SNEGSKA (reference sequence). The CDR3 length is 16 residues. CDR3 bases: TGCAGTGCTAGAGACGAAAACCGGGCCCCCACCGGGGAGCTGTTTTTT. This sequence encodes CSARDENRAPTGELFF.

The chain recombines TRBV27 with TRBJ2-5; 9 nucleotides agree with TRBD1. The CDR3 has 14 residues. With 6 bases clipped from V and 5 bases from J, the junction kept 7 bases outside the gene matches. Germline values: CDR1 MNHEY, CDR2 SMNVEV (reference sequence). As DNA, the CDR3 is TGTGCCAGCAGAGGACAGGGGAGGTCGGAGACCCAGTACTTC. Translating gives CASRGQGRSETQYF.

This clonotype showed up just a few times. This chain uses TRBV7-9 with TRBJ2-5; 9 bases are a match to TRBD2. CDR1 is SEHNR and CDR2 is FQNEAQ in the germline V gene (reference sequence). The CDR3 runs 14 residues. V lost 7 bases to trimming and J lost 2 bases; unmatched junction nucleotides: 5. The CDR3 bases are TGTGCCAGCAAGCTAGCGGGGTCTCAAGAGACCCAGTACTTC. Its translation is CASKLAGSQETQYF. The full variable domain, rest sourced from reference TRBV7-9 and TRBJ2-5, is DTGVSQNPRHKITKRGQNVTFRCDPISEHNRLYWYRQTLGQGPEFLTYFQNEAQLEKSRLLSDRFSAERPKGSFSTLEIQRTEQGDSAMYLCASKLAGSQETQYFGPGTRLLVL.

In this sample, this clonotype turned up a few times. The V and J genes are TRBV5-1 and TRBJ2-2; tentatively, D is TRBD1 (8 bases). This CDR3 spans 14 amino acids. Trimming stripped 4 bases from V and 5 bases from J, with 12 bases between. CDR1 is SGHRS, CDR2 YFSETQ, per germline. For the CDR3, the DNA is TGCGCCAGCAGCGACAGGGGAGGGACCGGGGAGCTGTTTTTT. This encodes CASSDRGGTGELFF.

This clonotype has a handful of counts. The chain has TRBV12-3 or TRBV12-4 and TRBJ2-7; either TRBD1 or TRBD2 may supply D (5 bases each). The CDR3 covers 14 residues. The V end was cut by 5 bases, the J end by 4 bases, with 15 bases between. As DNA, the CDR3 is TGTGCCAGCAGTAAAGGGGTTAGCGAGTACGAGCAGTACTTC. Translation: CASSKGVSEYEQYF.

This chain uses TRBV3-1 with TRBJ2-1, with D maybe TRBD2 (6 bases). Germline CDR1 is LGHDT and CDR2 is YNNKEL (reference sequence). The length of the CDR3 is 19 residues. V was pared by 0 bases and J by 1 base, with 19 bases between. The CDR3 sequence: CASSQDIPAEGISYNEQFF. CDR3 nucleotides: TGTGCCAGCAGCCAAGATATACCAGCGGAGGGGATTTCCTACAATGAGCAGTTCTTC.